One and the same sample provided the 2 T cell receptor beta chains below, sequenced in a study of blood T cell repertoires in COVID-19. The assay was immunoSEQ multiplex PCR, and TCRdb's table has in-frame clones only and misses some. The repertoire includes about 320,000 clones, around 90% of them detected once, and 4.5% to 6.5% sits in the top ten. Material: PBMCs or T cells enriched from blood (not recorded which). These receptors were obtained from a man in his sixties who had recovered from COVID-19.

The rearrangement links TRBV18 to TRBJ2-2; 7 bases match TRBD2. This CDR3 is built from 17 residues. Per the germline V gene, CDR1 is KGHSH and CDR2 is LQKENI. V was clipped by 3 bases and J by 7 bases; unmatched bases: 14. The CDR3 spells CASSPLAVAGSDGELFF. The CDR3 DNA reads TGTGCCAGCTCACCCCTAGCGGTAGCGGGTTCGGACGGGGAGCTGTTTTTT.

The V and J genes are TRBV30 and TRBJ1-6; possible D gene TRBD1, 5 bases. Germline loops: CDR1 GTSNPN, CDR2 SVGIG (reference sequence). V lost 2 bases to trimming and J lost 7 bases, with 9 bases between them. The CDR3 is 13 residues long. The CDR3 here is CAWSLNRNSPLHF. Written as DNA, the CDR3 is TGTGCCTGGAGTCTTAACAGGAATTCACCCCTCCACTTT.